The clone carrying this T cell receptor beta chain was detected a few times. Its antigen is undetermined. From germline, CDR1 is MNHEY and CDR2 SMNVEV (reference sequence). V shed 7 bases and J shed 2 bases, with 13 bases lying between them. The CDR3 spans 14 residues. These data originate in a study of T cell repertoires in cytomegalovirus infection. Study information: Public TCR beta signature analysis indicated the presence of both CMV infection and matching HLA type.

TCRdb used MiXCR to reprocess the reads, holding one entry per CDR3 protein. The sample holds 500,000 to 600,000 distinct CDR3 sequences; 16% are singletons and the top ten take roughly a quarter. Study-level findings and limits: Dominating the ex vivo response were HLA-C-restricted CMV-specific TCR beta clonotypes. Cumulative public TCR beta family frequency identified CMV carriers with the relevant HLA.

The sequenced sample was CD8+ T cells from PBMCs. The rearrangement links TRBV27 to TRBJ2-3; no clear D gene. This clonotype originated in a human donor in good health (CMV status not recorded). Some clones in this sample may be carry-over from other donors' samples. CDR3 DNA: TGTGCCAGCACCTATGGCGGCTACACAGATACGCAGTATTTT. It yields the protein CASTYGGYTDTQYF.